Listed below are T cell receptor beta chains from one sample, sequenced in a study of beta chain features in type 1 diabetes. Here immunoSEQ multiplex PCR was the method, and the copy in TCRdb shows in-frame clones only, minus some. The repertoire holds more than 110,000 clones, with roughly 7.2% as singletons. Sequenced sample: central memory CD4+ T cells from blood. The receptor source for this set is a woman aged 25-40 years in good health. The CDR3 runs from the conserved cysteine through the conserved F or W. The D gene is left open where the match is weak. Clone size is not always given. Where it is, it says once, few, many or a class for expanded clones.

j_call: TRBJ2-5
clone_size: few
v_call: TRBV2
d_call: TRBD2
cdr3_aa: CASREREGLFGETQYF
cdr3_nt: TGTGCCAGCAGGGAGCGGGAGGGCCTATTTGGGGAGACCCAGTACTTC

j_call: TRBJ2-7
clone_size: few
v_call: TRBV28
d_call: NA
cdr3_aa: CASSDEGVGDYEQYF
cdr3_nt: TGTGCCAGCAGTGACGAGGGGGTTGGGGACTACGAGCAGTACTTC

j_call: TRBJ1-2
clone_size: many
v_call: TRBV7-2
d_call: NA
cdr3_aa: CASSTQTNYGYTF
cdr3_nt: TGTGCCAGCAGCACACAGACAAACTATGGCTACACCTTC

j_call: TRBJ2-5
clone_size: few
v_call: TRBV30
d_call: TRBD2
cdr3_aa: CAWKTWTSSETQYF
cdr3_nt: TGTGCCTGGAAGACCTGGACTAGCTCAGAGACCCAGTACTTC

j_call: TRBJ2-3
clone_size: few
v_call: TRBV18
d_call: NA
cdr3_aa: CASSPLVGTDTQYF
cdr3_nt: TGTGCCAGCTCACCACTAGTGGGCACAGATACGCAGTATTTT

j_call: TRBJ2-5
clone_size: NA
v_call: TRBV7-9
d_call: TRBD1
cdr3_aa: CASAHRDRGQETQYF
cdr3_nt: TGTGCCAGCGCCCACCGGGACAGGGGGCAGGAGACCCAGTACTTC

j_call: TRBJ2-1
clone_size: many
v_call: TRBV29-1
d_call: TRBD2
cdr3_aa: CSVGGSSGGTEQFF
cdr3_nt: TGCAGCGTTGGAGGGTCTAGCGGGGGCACGGAGCAGTTCTTC

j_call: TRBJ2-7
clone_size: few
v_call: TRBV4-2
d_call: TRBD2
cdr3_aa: CASSQVSASGSYEQYF
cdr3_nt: TGTGCCAGCAGCCAAGTTTCGGCTAGCGGCTCCTACGAGCAGTACTTC

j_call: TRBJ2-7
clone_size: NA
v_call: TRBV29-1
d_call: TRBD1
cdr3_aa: CSVARTGGTGEQYF
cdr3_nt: TGCAGCGTAGCCCGGACAGGGGGCACGGGGGAGCAGTACTTC

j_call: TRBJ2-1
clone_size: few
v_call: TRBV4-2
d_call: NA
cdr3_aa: CASSRGGNEQFF
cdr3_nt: TGTGCCAGCAGCCGCGGCGGCAATGAGCAGTTCTTC

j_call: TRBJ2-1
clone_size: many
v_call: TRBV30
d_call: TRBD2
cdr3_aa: CAWSPLGTTASYNEQFF
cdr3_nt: TGTGCCTGGAGCCCCTTAGGGACTACCGCTTCCTACAATGAGCAGTTCTTC

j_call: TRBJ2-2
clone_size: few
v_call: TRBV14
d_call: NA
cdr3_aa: CASSQVLGQADTGELFF
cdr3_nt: TGTGCCAGCAGCCAAGTTTTGGGGCAGGCGGACACCGGGGAGCTGTTTTTT

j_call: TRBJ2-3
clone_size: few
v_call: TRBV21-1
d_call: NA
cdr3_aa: CASSTQTSPSTDTQYF
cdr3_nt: TGTGCCAGCAGCACCCAGACTAGCCCAAGCACAGATACGCAGTATTTT

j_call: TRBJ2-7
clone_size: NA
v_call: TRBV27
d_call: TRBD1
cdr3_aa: CASKTGGNEQYF
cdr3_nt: TGTGCCAGCAAGACAGGGGGAAACGAGCAGTACTTC

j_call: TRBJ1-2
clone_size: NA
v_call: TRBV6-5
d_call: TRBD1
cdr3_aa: CATLQGYYGYTF
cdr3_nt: TGTGCCACCTTACAGGGGTACTATGGCTACACCTTC

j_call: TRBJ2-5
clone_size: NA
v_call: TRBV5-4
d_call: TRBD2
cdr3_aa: CASSFPTTSIQETQYF
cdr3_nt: TGTGCCAGCAGCTTCCCTACGACTAGCATCCAAGAGACCCAGTACTTC

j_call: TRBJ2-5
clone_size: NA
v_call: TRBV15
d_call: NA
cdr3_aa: CATSRDRGQETQYF
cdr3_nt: TGTGCCACCAGCAGAGATCGGGGCCAAGAGACCCAGTACTTC

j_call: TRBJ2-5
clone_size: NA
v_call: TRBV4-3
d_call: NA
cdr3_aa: CASSQEFGLPSRGQETQYF
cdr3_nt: TGCGCCAGCAGCCAAGAATTTGGACTGCCGAGTCGCGGCCAAGAGACCCAGTACTTC

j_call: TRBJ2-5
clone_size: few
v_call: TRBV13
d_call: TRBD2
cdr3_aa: CASSLRGTSWETQYF
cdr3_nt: TGTGCCAGCAGCTTGCGTGGGACTAGTTGGGAGACCCAGTACTTC

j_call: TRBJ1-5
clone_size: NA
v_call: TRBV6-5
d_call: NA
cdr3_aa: CASSLRGGHQPQHF
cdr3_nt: TGTGCCAGCAGCCTTAGGGGGGGGCATCAGCCCCAGCATTTT

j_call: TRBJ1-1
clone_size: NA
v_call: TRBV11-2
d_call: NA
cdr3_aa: CASSFGLSTEAFF
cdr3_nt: TGTGCCAGCAGCTTCGGACTGAGCACTGAAGCTTTCTTT

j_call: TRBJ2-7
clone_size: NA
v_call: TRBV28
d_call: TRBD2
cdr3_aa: CASSHGGEGNYEQYF
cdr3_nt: TGTGCCAGCAGCCACGGGGGGGAGGGAAACTACGAGCAGTACTTC

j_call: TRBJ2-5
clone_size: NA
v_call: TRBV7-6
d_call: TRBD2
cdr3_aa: CASSLVGRTSGQETQYF
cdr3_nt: TGTGCCAGCAGCTTAGTCGGCAGGACTAGCGGCCAAGAGACCCAGTACTTC

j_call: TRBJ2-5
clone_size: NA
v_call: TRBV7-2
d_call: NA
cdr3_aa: CASSFAGVDFQETQYF
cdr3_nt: TGTGCCAGCAGCTTCGCAGGGGTTGACTTTCAAGAGACCCAGTACTTC

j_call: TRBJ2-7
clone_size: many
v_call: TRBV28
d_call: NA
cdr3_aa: CASSFSYEQYF
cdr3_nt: TGTGCCAGCAGTTTTAGTTACGAGCAGTACTTC

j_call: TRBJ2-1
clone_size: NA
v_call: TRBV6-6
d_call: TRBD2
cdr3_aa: CASRIAGGYPNEQFF
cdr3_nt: TGTGCCAGCAGAATAGCGGGAGGATATCCCAATGAGCAGTTCTTC

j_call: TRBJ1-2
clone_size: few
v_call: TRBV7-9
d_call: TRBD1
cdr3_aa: CASSRQGIEGYTF
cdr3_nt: TGTGCCAGCAGCAGACAGGGAATCGAGGGCTACACCTTC

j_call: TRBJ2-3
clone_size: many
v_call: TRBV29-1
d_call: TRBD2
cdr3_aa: CSAAGTSGRVDTQYF
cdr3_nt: TGCAGCGCCGCCGGGACTAGCGGGAGAGTTGATACGCAGTATTTT

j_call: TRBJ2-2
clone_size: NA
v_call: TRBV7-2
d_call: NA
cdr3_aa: CASSFRGGNTGELFF
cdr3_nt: TGTGCCAGCAGCTTCCGAGGAGGGAACACCGGGGAGCTGTTTTTT

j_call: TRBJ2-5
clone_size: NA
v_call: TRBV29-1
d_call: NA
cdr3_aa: CSADRQETQYF
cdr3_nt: TGCAGCGCGGACAGACAAGAGACCCAGTACTTC

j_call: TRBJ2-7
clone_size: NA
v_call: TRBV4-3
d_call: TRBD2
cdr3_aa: CASSQALRTSGLKQYF
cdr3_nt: TGCGCCAGCAGCCAGGCACTCCGGACTAGCGGGCTAAAGCAGTACTTC

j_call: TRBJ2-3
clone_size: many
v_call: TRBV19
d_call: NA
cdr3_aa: CASIDRFTDTQYF
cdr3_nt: TGTGCCAGTATAGACAGGTTTACAGATACGCAGTATTTT

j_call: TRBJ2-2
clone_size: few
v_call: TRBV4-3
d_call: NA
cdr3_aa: CASSQEQGADTGELFF
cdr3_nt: TGCGCCAGCAGCCAAGAACAGGGAGCGGACACCGGGGAGCTGTTTTTT

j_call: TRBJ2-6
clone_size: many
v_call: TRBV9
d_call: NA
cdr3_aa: CASRSETGANVLTF
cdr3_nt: TGTGCCAGCAGGAGTGAAACTGGGGCCAACGTCCTGACTTTC

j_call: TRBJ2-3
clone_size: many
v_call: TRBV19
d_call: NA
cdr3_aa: CASSMGALETDTQYF
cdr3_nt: TGTGCCAGTAGTATGGGGGCCCTCGAGACAGATACGCAGTATTTT

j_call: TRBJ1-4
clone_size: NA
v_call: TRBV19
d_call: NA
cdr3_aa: CASSTPPTGNEKLFF
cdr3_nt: TGTGCCAGTAGTACCCCACCGACGGGTAATGAAAAACTGTTTTTT

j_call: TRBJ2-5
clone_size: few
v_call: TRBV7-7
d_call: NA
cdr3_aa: CASSPVSTQETQYF
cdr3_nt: TGTGCTAGCAGCCCTGTCTCGACACAAGAGACCCAGTACTTC

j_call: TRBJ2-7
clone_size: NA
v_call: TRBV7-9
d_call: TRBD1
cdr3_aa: CASSFDRALSYEQYF
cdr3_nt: TGTGCCAGCAGCTTCGACAGGGCCCTCTCCTACGAGCAGTACTTC

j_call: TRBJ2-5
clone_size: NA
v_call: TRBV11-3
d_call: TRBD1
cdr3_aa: CASSLGQGETQYF
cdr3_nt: TGTGCCAGCAGCTTAGGACAGGGGGAGACCCAGTACTTC

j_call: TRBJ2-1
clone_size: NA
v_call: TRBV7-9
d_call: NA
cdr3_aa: CASSLAAVSSYNEQFF
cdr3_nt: TGTGCCAGCAGCTTAGCGGCGGTGAGCTCCTACAATGAGCAGTTCTTC

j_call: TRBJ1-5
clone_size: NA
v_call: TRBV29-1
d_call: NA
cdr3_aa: CSVQSGNQPQHF
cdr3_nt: TGCAGCGTTCAATCCGGGAATCAGCCCCAGCATTTT

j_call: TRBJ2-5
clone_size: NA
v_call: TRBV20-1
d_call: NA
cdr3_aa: CSALMETQYF
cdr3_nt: TGCAGTGCTTTAATGGAGACCCAGTACTTC

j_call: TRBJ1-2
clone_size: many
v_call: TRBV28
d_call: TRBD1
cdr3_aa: CASSRQGDPKNYGYTF
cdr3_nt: TGTGCCAGCAGCAGACAGGGCGATCCGAAAAACTATGGCTACACCTTC

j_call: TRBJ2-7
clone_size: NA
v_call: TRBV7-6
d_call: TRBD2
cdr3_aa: CASSLPTSGGGYEQYF
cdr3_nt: TGTGCCAGCAGCCTCCCGACTAGCGGGGGGGGATACGAGCAGTACTTC

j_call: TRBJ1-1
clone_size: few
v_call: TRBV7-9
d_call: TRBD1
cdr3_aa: CASSLRGQNPPEAFF
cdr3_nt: TGTGCCAGCAGCTTACGGGGACAGAATCCACCTGAAGCTTTCTTT

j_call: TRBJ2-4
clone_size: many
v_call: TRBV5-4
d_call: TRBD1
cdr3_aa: CASSADRGRNIQYF
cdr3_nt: TGTGCCAGCAGCGCGGACAGGGGGCGTAACATTCAGTACTTC

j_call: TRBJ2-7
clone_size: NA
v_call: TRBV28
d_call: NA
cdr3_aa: CASSFSPGATSYEQYF
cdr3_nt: TGTGCCAGCAGTTTTTCCCCAGGGGCCACTTCCTACGAGCAGTACTTC

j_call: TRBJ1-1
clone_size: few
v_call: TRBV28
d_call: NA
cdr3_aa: CASSLSVRRNTEAFF
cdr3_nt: TGTGCCAGCAGTTTATCGGTCAGGCGGAACACTGAAGCTTTCTTT

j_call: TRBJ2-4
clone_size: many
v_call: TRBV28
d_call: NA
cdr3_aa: CASSFEALLAKNIQYF
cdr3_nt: TGTGCCAGCAGTTTCGAGGCTTTACTAGCCAAAAACATTCAGTACTTC

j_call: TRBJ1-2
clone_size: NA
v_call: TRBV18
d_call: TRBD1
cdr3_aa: CASSLLRDSGGDGYTF
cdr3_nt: TGTGCCAGCTCACTACTTCGGGACAGTGGTGGGGATGGCTACACCTTC

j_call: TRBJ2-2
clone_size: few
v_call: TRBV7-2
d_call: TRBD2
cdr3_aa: CASSLSRLAGGPGELFF
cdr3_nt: TGTGCCAGCAGCTTATCCCGACTAGCGGGAGGCCCCGGGGAGCTGTTTTTT

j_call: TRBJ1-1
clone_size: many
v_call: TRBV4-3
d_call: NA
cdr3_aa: CASSQDPQGSNTEAFF
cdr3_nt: TGCGCCAGCAGCCAAGATCCCCAGGGGTCGAACACTGAAGCTTTCTTT

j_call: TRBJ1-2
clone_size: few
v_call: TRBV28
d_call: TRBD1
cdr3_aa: CASSFARGNYGYTF
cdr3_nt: TGTGCCAGCAGTTTCGCCAGGGGGAACTATGGCTACACCTTC

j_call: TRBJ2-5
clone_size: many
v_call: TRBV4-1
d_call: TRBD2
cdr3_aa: CASSQSLAETQETQYF
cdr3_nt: TGCGCCAGCAGCCAATCACTAGCGGAAACTCAAGAGACCCAGTACTTC

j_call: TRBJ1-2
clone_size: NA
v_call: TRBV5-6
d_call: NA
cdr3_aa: CASSPGEGHSYGYTF
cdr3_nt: TGTGCCAGCAGCCCTGGGGAGGGGCACAGCTATGGCTACACCTTC

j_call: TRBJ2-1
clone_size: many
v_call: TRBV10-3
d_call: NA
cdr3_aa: CAISDVANNEQFF
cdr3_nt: TGTGCCATCAGTGACGTAGCTAACAATGAGCAGTTCTTC